Described below is a single TCR beta chain sequence and its context. This clone's antigen is unknown. Within one base of it there is no much larger clone, and no base qualities were kept. The source of the sample is a study of identical twins (dated by TCRdb to the mid-2010s). Looking at the study overall: TCR alpha and beta repertoires from monozygotic twins, unrelated adults of various ages and cord blood were deep-sequenced to test whether fetal clonotypes persist. To rule out contamination, replicate twin experiments were performed at different times with different library preparation protocols.

Broader findings and caveats from the paper: Compared with coincidental sharing between unrelated individuals, out-of-frame TCR alpha sequences shared between twins had an excess of sequences with low generation probability. Invariant T cells such as MAIT and iNKT could partly confound zero-insertion analyses, though diverse VJ usage argued against this for most clonotypes. In monozygotic twins, recombination models systematically underestimated out-of-frame TCR alpha sharing, but the models matched the sharing seen between unrelated individuals. Because the same donors could not be followed over many years, conclusions were based on cross-sectional statistical analysis. A weaker excess of twin sharing was found in beta out-of-frame sequences because the signal-to-noise ratio was lowered by fewer shared sequences. Fewer insertions were carried by abundant cord blood beta clonotypes; a weaker similar trend was observed in young adult naive repertoires, while no such trend was observed in memory repertoires.

Every donor in the study was a healthy Caucasian. Three pairs of female monozygotic twins, all aged roughly 18 to 30 years, made up the twin cohort. RNA for TCR libraries was isolated from peripheral blood mononuclear cells. V is pared back by 2 bases and J by 6 bases, with 8 bases lying between the germline termini. From the cysteine through the phenylalanine, the CDR3 covers 12 amino acids. Only the CDR3 DNA is retained, 36 bases long and in frame from the first base. Receptor amplification or capture employed 5' RACE. TCRdb records Illumina HiSeq 2000 as the sequencer. A universal primer binding site was added through template switching, and the final cDNA carried a unique molecular identifier so that TCR cDNA molecules could be counted accurately. First-strand cDNA for TCR alpha and beta chains was synthesized from specific primers in the conserved constant-segment region. To control for contamination, each cDNA library was double barcoded with a SMART-Mk sample barcode plus Illumina barcodes. TruSeq adapter sequences, together with Illumina sample barcodes, were added in two successive PCR steps. The Illumina HiSeq platform was used with custom primers to sequence TCR alpha and beta cDNA libraries. As for how the authors treated the data: MiGEC was used to process raw reads and extract unique molecular identifiers, and MiXCR was used to find CDR3 positions. Recombination models were inferred per individual with the repgenHMM and IGoR tools using an EM algorithm. The tcR package in R was used for shared clonotype analysis, with sharing normalized by the product of cloneset sizes. Out-of-frame nonproductive sequences were analyzed to study raw recombination free of thymic and clonal selection effects. Using fastp at Q25 and MiXCR, TCRdb reprocessed the public reads and kept productive beta chains. Every distinct CDR3 protein forms one entry, paired with its most common genes and DNA. The authors' filters were not applied to this entry. The table for this sample lists about 790,000 distinct CDR3 sequences; approximately 18% of them were counted only once. The top ten clones comprise roughly 13% of the sample.

The sample also formed part of further work on T cells expressing NK-cell markers. As the second study states: TCR beta-chain repertoires were profiled in sorted CD3+CD56+NKG2C+, CD3+CD56+NKG2C- and CD3+CD56-NKG2C+ T-cell subsets from roughly eight donors. Seven of the eight sequenced donors were HCMV-seropositive and one was HCMV-seronegative. To restrict sorting to alphabetaTCR-expressing T cells, an anti-gammadeltaTCR antibody was added in several experiments. For six donors, the dominant CD3+CD56+NKG2C+ clonotypes were among the top 10 CD8+ clonotypes and accounted for 1.0-7.0% of CD8+ T cells. Those dominant clonotypes were again the most abundant among CD3+CD56-NKG2C+ cells in a handful of donors, at about 25-65%. Whether the expanded NKG2C-expressing T cell clones were specific for HCMV antigens remained unclear. The eight sequenced donors were randomly selected healthy volunteers, three men and five women. HCMV serostatus was determined by detecting HCMV-specific IgG in serum with a commercial ELISA kit. Bulk peripheral blood T-cell repertoires were additionally sequenced from unsorted PBMC for 5 or 6 donors. Reads were demultiplexed and grouped by UMI with MIGEC, and clonotypes were assembled and quantified with MiTCR. To remove erroneous sequences, TCR cDNA sequences were retained only when supported by two or more reads. Downstream repertoire analysis used the tcR package, and clonotypes were matched across fractions by CDR3 nucleotide sequence plus V segment. VDJmatch was used to annotate antigen specificity against VDJdb, with one amino acid substitution in CDR3 allowed.

This receptor chain uses TRBV12-3 or TRBV12-4 and TRBJ2-7, with no D gene named confidently. This TCR was sampled from a woman between 18 and 29 years old in good health. The sequencing sample was made of PBMCs. The sequence in DNA is TGTGCCAGCAGTTTAACGAGGCTCGAGCAGTACTTC. This yields the protein CASSLTRLEQYF.